This T cell receptor (beta chain) stems from a study of CD8+CD57+ T cells in acquired aplastic anemia. Using genomic DNA as the template, TCR beta VDJ and CDR3 profiling was carried out. Using its own MiXCR run on the reads, TCRdb lists one record per CDR3 protein. This table has 180,000 or so distinct CDR3 sequences, 46% appearing once. The germline V gene has CDR1 SEHNR and CDR2 FQNEAQ (reference sequence). The CDR3 is 12 residues long. As to this clonotype: This could be a read error, since a much larger clone is one nucleotide away.

V usage is TRBV7-9 and J usage is TRBJ2-3; no clear D gene. Material for sequencing was sorted CD4+, CD8+, or CD8+CD57+ T cells (not recorded which) from PBMCs. This clonotype was obtained from a human donor in good health. As DNA, the CDR3 is TGTGCCAGCAGTGCTGGCACAGATACGCGGTATTTT. Translating it yields CASSAGTDTRYF.